This T cell receptor (beta chain) appears in the sequencing data of a study of blood T cell repertoires in COVID-19. Study-level background: PBMCs, B-cell-depleted T cells, or T cells provided the cDNA or gDNA that made up the material.

The data were produced by immunoSEQ multiplex PCR, yet TCRdb's version contains in-frame clones alone and is incomplete. The sample records roughly 45,000 clones, about 81% being singletons. Germline V gene sequence: CDR1 SNHLY, CDR2 FYNNEI. The CDR3 runs 13 residues. The V gene lost 11 bases and the J gene lost 7 bases, with 20 bases spanning the gap. Sequenced material: peripheral blood. The genes are TRBV2 and TRBJ1-1; D perhaps matches TRBD1 (5 bases). The receptor comes from a man aged 50 or older with active COVID-19. The CDR3 coding sequence is TGTGCCGATGGGGGAGGGATATTATTTGAAGCTTTCTTT. Translated: CADGGGILFEAFF.